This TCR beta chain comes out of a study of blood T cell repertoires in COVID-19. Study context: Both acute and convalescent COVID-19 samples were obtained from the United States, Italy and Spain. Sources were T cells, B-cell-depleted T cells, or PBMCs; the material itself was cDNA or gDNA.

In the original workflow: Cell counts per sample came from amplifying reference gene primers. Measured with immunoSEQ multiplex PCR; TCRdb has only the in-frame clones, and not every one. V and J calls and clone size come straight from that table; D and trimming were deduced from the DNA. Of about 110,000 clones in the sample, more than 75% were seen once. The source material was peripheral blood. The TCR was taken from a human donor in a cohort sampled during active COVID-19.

CDR3: CASSLTGGSSGGYTF. For the CDR3, the DNA is TGCGCCAGCAGCCTCACCGGTGGTAGCTCCGGAGGCTACACCTTC. The chain combines TRBV4-1 with TRBJ1-2, with D uncertain. The CDR3 consists of 15 residues. Trimming shortened V by 4 bases and J by 8 bases, and 20 bases separated the two germline ends. From germline, CDR1 is MGHRA and CDR2 YSYEKL.